This T cell receptor beta chain was captured by sequencing in a study of cytomegalovirus exposure and HLA in healthy donors. Overall study results and limits: Cytomegalovirus-associated status was assigned to about 170 TCR beta chains. Reportedly, diagnosis of cytomegalovirus status by the classifier showed high specificity and sensitivity. Several of the most significant clusters appeared, in a later analysis, to be linked to common viral pathogens.

The V gene end was trimmed by 0 bases and the J gene end by 4 bases; junction bases not matched to a gene: 14. Germline assignment: CDR1 MGHRA and CDR2 YSYEKL. The CDR3 runs to 18 residues. 13 Jbeta primers and 60 Vbeta primers were used for the PCR. Here immunoSEQ multiplex PCR was the method, and the copy in TCRdb shows in-frame clones only, minus some. The table has around 20,000 clones, under 85% seen once; the top ten hold about a fifth. In regard to this clone: Its antigen remains unidentified.

Input material: PBMCs. This rearrangement joins TRBV4-1 to TRBJ1-2; TRBD1 aligns across 7 bases. The sequence was obtained from a human donor in good health. CDR3 coding DNA: TGCGCCAGCAGCCAAGATCCCAGGGGGGCAGGTACTGCCTATGGCTACACCTTC. Protein: CASSQDPRGAGTAYGYTF.